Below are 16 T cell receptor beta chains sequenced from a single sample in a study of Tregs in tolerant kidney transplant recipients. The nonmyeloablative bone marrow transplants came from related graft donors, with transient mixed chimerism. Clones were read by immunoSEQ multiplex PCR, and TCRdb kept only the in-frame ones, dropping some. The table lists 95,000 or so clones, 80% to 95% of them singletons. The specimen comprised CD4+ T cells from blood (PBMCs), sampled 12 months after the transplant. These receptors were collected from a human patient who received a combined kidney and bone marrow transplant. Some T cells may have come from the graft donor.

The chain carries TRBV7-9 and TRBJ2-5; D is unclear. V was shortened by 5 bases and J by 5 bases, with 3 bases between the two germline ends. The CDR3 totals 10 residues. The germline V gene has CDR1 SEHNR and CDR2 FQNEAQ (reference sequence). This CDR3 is CASSRETQYF. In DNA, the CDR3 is TGTGCCAGCAGCCGGGAGACCCAGTACTTC.

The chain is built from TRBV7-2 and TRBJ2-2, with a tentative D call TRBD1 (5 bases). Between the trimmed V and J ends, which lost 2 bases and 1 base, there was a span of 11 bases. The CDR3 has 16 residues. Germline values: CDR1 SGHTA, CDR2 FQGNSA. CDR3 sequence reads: CASSLQGGWNTGELFF. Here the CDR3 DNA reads TGTGCCAGCAGCTTACAGGGCGGATGGAACACCGGGGAGCTGTTTTTT. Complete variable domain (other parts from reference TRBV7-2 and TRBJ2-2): GAGVSQSPSNKVTEKGKDVELRCDPISGHTALYWYRQSLGQGLEFLIYFQGNSAPDKSGLPSDRFSAERTGGSVSTLTIQRTQQEDSAVYLCASSLQGGWNTGELFFGEGSRLTVL.

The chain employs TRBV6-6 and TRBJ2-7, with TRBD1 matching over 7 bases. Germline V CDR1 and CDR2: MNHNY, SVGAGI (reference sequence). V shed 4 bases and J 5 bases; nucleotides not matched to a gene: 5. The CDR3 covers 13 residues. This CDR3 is CASSSHRGHEQYF. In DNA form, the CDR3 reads TGTGCCAGCAGTTCTCACAGGGGACACGAGCAGTACTTC.

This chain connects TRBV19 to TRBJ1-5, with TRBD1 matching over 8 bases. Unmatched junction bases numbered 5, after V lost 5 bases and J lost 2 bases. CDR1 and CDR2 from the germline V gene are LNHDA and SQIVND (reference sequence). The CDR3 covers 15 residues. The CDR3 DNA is TGTGCCAGTAGTCGTACAGGGGGAGGCAATCAGCCCCAGCATTTT. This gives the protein CASSRTGGGNQPQHF.

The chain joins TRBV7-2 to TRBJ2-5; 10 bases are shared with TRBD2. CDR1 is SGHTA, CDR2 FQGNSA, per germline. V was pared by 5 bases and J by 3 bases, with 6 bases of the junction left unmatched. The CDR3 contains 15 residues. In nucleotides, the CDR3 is TGTGCCAGCAGCCGAACCGGGACTAGCGAAGAGACCCAGTACTTC. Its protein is CASSRTGTSEETQYF.

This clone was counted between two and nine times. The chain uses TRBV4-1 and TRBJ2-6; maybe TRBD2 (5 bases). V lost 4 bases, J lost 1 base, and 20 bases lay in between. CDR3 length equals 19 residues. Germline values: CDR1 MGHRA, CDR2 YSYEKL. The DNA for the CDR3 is TGCGCCAGCAGCCCAGATAATATTATGGACTTTTCTGGGGCCAACGTCCTGACTTTC. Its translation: CASSPDNIMDFSGANVLTF.

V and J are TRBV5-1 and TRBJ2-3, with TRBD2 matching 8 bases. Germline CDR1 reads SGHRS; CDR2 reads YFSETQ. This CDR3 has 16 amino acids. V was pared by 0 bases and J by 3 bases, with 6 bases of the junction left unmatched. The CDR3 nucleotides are TGCGCCAGCAGCTTGGAGACTAGCGATTTGACAGATACGCAGTATTTT. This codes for CASSLETSDLTDTQYF. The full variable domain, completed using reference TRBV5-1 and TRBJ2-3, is KAGVTQTPRYLIKTRGQQVTLSCSPISGHRSVSWYQQTPGQGLQFLFEYFSETQRNKGNFPGRFSGRQFSNSRSEMNVSTLELGDSALYLCASSLETSDLTDTQYFGPGTRLTVL.

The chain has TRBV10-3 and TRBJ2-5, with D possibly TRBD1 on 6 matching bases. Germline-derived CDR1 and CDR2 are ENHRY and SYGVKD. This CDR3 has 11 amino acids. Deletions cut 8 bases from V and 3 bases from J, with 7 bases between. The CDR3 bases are TGTGCCATCGACAGGAAAGAGACCCAGTACTTC. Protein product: CAIDRKETQYF.

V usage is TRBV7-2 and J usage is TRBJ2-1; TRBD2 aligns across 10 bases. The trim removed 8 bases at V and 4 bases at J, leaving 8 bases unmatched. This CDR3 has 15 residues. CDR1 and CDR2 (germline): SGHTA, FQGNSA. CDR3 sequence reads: CASSQNSGGYNEQFF. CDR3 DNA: TGTGCCAGCTCCCAAAATAGCGGGGGGTACAATGAGCAGTTCTTC.

The CDR3 DNA reads as TGTGCCAGCAGCCCGACTAGCGGGAGTAGCAATGAGCAGTTCTTC. It yields the protein CASSPTSGSSNEQFF. The J gene is TRBJ2-1, the V gene TRBV9, with 12 bases matching TRBD2. Germline CDR1 and CDR2: SGDLS and YYNGEE. V gave up 4 bases and J gave up 6 bases; unmatched junction bases: 5. This CDR3 comprises 15 residues.

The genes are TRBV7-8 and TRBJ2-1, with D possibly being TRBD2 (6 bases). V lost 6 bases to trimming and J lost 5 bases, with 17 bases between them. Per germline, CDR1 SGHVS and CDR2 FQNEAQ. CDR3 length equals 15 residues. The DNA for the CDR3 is TGTGCCAGCAGTTCCCGGGTAGCGGTACACAATGAGCAGTTCTTC. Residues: CASSSRVAVHNEQFF.

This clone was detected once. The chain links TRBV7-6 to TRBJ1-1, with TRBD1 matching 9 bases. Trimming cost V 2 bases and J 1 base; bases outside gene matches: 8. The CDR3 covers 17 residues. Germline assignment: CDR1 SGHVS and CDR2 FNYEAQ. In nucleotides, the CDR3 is TGTGCCAGCAGCTTAAGGCCCGGGACAGGGCAGAACACTGAAGCTTTCTTT. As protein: CASSLRPGTGQNTEAFF.

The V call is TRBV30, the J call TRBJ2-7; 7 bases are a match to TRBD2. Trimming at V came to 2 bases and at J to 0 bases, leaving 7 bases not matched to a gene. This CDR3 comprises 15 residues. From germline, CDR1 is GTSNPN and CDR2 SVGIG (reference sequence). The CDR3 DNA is TGTGCCTGGAGTCTGACTAGCCCGAGCTCCTACGAGCAGTACTTC. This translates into CAWSLTSPSSYEQYF.

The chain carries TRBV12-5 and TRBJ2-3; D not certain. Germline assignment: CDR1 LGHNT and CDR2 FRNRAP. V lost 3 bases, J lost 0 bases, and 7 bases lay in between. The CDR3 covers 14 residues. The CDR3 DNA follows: TGTGCTAGTGGTTTTGGCAGGAGCACAGATACGCAGTATTTT. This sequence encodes CASGFGRSTDTQYF.

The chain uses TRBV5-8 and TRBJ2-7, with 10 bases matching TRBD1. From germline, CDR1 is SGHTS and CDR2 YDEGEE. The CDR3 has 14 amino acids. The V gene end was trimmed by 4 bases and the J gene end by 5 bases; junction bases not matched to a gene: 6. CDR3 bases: TGTGCCAGCAGCGGCCGGGACAGGGGCCACGAGCAGTACTTC. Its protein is CASSGRDRGHEQYF.

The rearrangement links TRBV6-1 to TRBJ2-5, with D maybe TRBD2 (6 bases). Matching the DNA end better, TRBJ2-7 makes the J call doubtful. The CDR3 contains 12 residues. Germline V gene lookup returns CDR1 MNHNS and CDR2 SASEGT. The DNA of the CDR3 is TGTGCCTCCGGGCGGGGCACCTACGAGCAGTACTTC. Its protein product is CASGRGTYEQYF.